This record covers a single T cell receptor (beta chain). Its antigen is not known. This sample was included in a study of shared clonotypes between healthy human individuals. Study-wide context: CD4 naive cells filled three plates per donor, CD4 memory three, CD8 naive two and CD8 memory one. General study findings and limits: Sampling involved blood alone; tissue repertoires likely differ. Large sequencing depth failed to make sorted-subset sequencing complete, rarefaction showed. Generally, naive subsets came out with larger estimated richness than memory subsets.

CDR3 length: 15 residues. Germline-derived CDR1 and CDR2 are SEHNR and FQNEAQ (reference sequence). V shed 5 bases and J 9 bases; nucleotides not matched to a gene: 14. Profiling relied on immunoSEQ multiplex PCR, and the TCRdb table lists in-frame clones only, not all of them. The sample records 2 million to 2.5 million clones, 93% being singletons. The rearrangement joins TRBV7-9 to TRBJ2-5; 8 bases agree with TRBD2. The sample consisted of naive CD4+ T cells from PBMCs. The subset is: CD45RA+ positively selected. This clonotype was obtained from a man between 18 and 29 years old in good health. Some clones in this sample may be carry-over from other donors' samples. Here the CDR3 reads CASSQRGTREGAQYF. In DNA, the CDR3 is TGTGCCAGCAGCCAGCGAGGGACTAGGGAAGGGGCCCAGTACTTC.